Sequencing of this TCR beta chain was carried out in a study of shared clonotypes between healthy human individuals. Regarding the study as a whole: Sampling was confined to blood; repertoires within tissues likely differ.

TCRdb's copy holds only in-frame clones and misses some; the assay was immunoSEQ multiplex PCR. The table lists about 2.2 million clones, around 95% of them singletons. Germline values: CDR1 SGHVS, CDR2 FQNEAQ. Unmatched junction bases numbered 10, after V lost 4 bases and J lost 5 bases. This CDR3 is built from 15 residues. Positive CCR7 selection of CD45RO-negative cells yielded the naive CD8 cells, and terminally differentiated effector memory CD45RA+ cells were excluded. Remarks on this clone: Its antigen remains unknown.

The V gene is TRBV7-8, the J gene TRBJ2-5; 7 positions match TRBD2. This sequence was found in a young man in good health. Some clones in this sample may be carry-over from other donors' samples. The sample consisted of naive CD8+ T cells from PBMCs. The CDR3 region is CASSSGGTTFETQYF. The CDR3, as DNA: TGTGCCAGCAGCTCTGGGGGGACTACTTTCGAGACCCAGTACTTC. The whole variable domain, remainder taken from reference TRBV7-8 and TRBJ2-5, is GAGVSQSPRYKVAKRGQDVALRCDPISGHVSLFWYQQALGQGPEFLTYFQNEAQLDKSGLPSDRFFAERPEGSVSTLKIQRTQQEDSAVYLCASSSGGTTFETQYFGPGTRLLVL.